The clone carrying this T cell receptor (beta chain) was seen just once. These data come from a study of blood T cell repertoires in COVID-19. The overall study: The study drew acute and convalescent COVID-19 samples from the United States, Italy and Spain.

Produced via immunoSEQ multiplex PCR; TCRdb's table is partial and in-frame only. The data show under 400,000 clones, around 90% seen once. Seattle-derived patients entered the study during active infection and were followed longitudinally. Germline CDR1 reads SEHNR; CDR2 reads FQNEAQ (reference sequence). The length of the CDR3 is 15 residues. V was clipped by 4 bases and J by 5 bases; unmatched bases: 5. The specimen was peripheral blood. The chain has TRBV7-9 and TRBJ2-5, with 12 bases fitting TRBD1. The sequence came from a woman aged 55 to 70 with COVID-19, enrolled during active disease. Written as DNA, the CDR3 is TGTGCCAGCAGCTCGGGACAGGGGGCGAGGGAGACCCAGTACTTC. Protein sequence: CASSSGQGARETQYF.